The T cell receptor (beta chain) described here comes from a study of blood T cell repertoires in COVID-19. Libraries were prepared by immunoSEQ multiplex PCR; TCRdb keeps only in-frame clonotypes and omits some of them. Among about 230,000 clones listed, 84% were seen once. Participant age was 18 to 89 years, and participants resided in fewer than 25 US areas. Researchers sorted participants into cohorts using their self-reported clinical history. In Cohort 3, a recovered donor had either two negative PCRs, clearance, or symptom resolution. Sequenced: PBMCs or T cells enriched from blood (not recorded which). This clonotype was sampled from a man aged 55 to 70 who had recovered from COVID-19.

The CDR3, as DNA: TGTGCCAGCAGCGTCGGGACTAGCGGGGTAAACAATGAGCAGTTCTTC. This translates into CASSVGTSGVNNEQFF. V is TRBV7-3 and J is TRBJ2-1; 13 positions agree with TRBD2. CDR1 SGHTA and CDR2 FQGTGA come from the germline V gene. The V segment lost 5 bases and the J segment 5 bases; nucleotides outside the gene matches: 6. The CDR3 loop spans 16 amino acids.